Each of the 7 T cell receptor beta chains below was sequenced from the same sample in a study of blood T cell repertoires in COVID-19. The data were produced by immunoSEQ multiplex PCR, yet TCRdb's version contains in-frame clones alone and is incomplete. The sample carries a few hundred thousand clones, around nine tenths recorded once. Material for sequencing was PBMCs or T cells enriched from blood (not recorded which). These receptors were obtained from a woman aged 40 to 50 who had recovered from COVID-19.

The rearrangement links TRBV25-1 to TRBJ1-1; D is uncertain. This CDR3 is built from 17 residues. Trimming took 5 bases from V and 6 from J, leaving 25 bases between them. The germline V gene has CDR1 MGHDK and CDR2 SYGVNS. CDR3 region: CASSPTRILESSAEAFF. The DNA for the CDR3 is TGTGCCAGCAGTCCGACGAGGATCCTGGAGTCCAGCGCTGAAGCTTTCTTT.

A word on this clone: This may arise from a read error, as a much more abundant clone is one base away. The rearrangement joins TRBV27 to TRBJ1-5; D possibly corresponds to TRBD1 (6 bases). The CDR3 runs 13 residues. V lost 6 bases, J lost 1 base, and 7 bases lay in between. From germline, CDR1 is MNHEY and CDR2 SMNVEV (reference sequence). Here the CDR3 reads CASRTGSNQPQHF. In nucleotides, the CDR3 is TGTGCCAGCAGAACAGGGAGCAATCAGCCCCAGCATTTT.

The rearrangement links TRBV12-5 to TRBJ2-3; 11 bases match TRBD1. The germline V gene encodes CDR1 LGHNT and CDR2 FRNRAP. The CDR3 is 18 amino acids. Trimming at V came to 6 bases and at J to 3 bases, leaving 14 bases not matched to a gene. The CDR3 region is CASGAARTGGVSTDTQYF. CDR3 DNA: TGTGCTAGTGGCGCCGCCCGGACAGGGGGCGTGTCGACAGATACGCAGTATTTT.

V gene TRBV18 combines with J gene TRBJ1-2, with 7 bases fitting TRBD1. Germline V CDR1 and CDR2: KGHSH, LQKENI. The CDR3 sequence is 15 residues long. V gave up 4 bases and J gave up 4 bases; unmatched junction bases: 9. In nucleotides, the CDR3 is TGTGCCAGCTCACGCGGGACAGACCCGACCTATGGCTACACCTTC. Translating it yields CASSRGTDPTYGYTF.

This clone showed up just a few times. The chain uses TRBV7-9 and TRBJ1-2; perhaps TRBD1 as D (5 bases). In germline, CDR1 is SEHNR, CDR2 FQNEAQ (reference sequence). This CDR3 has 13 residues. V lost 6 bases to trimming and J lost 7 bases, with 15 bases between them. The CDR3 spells CASRFQGGVGYTF. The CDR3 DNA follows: TGTGCCAGCAGGTTTCAGGGTGGTGTTGGCTACACCTTC. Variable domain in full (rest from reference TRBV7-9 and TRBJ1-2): DTGVSQNPRHKITKRGQNVTFRCDPISEHNRLYWYRQTLGQGPEFLTYFQNEAQLEKSRLLSDRFSAERPKGSFSTLEIQRTEQGDSAMYLCASRFQGGVGYTFGSGTRLTVV.

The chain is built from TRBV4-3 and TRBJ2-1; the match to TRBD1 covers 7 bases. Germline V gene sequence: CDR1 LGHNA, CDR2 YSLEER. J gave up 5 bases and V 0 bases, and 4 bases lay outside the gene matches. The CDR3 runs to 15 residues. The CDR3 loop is CASSQDGTEDNEQFF. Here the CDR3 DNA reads TGCGCCAGCAGCCAAGACGGGACAGAAGACAATGAGCAGTTCTTC.

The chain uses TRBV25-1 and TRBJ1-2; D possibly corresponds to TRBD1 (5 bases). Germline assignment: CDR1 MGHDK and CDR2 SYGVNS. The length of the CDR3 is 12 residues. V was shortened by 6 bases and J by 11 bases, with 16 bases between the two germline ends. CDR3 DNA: TGTGCCAGCAGGGCGGGGGAGAGAAGTTACACCTTC. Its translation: CASRAGERSYTF.